The 29 T cell receptor beta chains in this list originate from one sample, sequenced in a study of early T cells in non-severe SARS-CoV-2 infection listed by TCRdb under 2021. The library was produced with 5' RACE. The instrument given in TCRdb is NextSeq 500. TCRdb reprocessing: public reads trimmed at Q25 with fastp, clones called with MiXCR, in-frame beta chains kept. Rows with a matching CDR3 protein are joined into one entry that keeps the most common DNA and genes. This sample holds 75,000 to 100,000 distinct CDR3 sequences; approximately 15% were observed only once. The ten most abundant clones make up less than 6% of the sample. Sequenced input: whole blood. The receptors stem from an adult who was a healthcare worker with PCR-confirmed SARS-CoV-2 infection or an uninfected control (not recorded which).

The chain joins TRBV18 to TRBJ1-4, with D hard to call. V shed 1 base and J shed 4 bases, with 7 bases lying between them. The CDR3 has 14 amino acids. The germline V gene encodes CDR1 KGHSH and CDR2 LQKENI. Here the CDR3 reads CASSPRKSNEKLFF. CDR3 nucleotide sequence: TGTGCCAGCTCACCACGGAAAAGTAATGAAAAACTGTTTTTT.

This clonotype was seen at least ten times. This chain joins TRBV5-1 and TRBJ2-6, with TRBD1 matching over 8 bases. V lost 6 bases, J lost 0 bases, and 5 bases stayed unmatched. This CDR3 has 16 amino acids. Germline CDR1 is SGHRS and CDR2 is YFSETQ. The CDR3 region is CASTTGVSSGANVLTF. In DNA form, the CDR3 reads TGCGCCAGCACGACAGGGGTTTCCTCTGGGGCCAACGTCCTGACTTTC.

This clonotype was found many times. The chain uses TRBV29-1 and TRBJ1-2; D is possibly TRBD1 (5 bases). Germline V gene lookup returns CDR1 SQVTM and CDR2 ANQGSEA. The CDR3 covers 13 residues. V lost 4 bases, J lost 5 bases, and 14 bases lay in between. DNA for the CDR3: TGCAGCGTTGGCATCCGACAGCAATATGGCTACACCTTC. This codes for CSVGIRQQYGYTF.

This clonotype occurred a few times. This rearrangement joins TRBV11-2 to TRBJ2-1; a possible D gene is TRBD2 (7 bases). Germline loops: CDR1 SGHAT, CDR2 FQNNGV. The CDR3 has 17 residues. The V end lost 4 bases, the J end lost 7 bases, and 23 bases lay between the germline ends. The CDR3 DNA is TGTGCCAGCAGCTCCCACGGGGGGCTAGCGATGGGTAATGAGCAGTTCTTC. This encodes CASSSHGGLAMGNEQFF. The entire variable domain, with the rest obtained from reference TRBV11-2 and TRBJ2-1, is as follows: EAGVAQSPRYKIIEKRQSVAFWCNPISGHATLYWYQQILGQGPKLLIQFQNNGVVDDSQLPKDRFSAERLKGVDSTLKIQPAKLEDSAVYLCASSSHGGLAMGNEQFFGPGTRLTVL.

The table lists this clonotype with a few counts. The chain uses TRBV6-4 and TRBJ2-1, with D tentatively TRBD1 (6 bases). CDR1 MRHNA and CDR2 SNTAGT come from the germline V gene. The CDR3 totals 13 residues. V was pared by 3 bases and J by 5 bases, with 8 bases between. The CDR3 here is CASSEGANNEQFF. DNA for the CDR3: TGTGCCAGCAGTGAGGGGGCCAACAATGAGCAGTTCTTC.

The sample holds many counts of this clonotype. The genes are TRBV7-8 and TRBJ2-3, with 12 bases lining up with TRBD2. Germline V gene lookup returns CDR1 SGHVS and CDR2 FQNEAQ. V trimming: 3 bases; J trimming: 2 bases; junction bases outside the gene matches: 9. The CDR3 sequence is 18 residues long. As DNA, the CDR3 is TGTGCCAGCAGCTTGCGGCTAGCGGGAGGGCTTGTCACAGATACGCAGTATTTT. It is translated as CASSLRLAGGLVTDTQYF.

This clonotype was seen only a few times. The chain has TRBV20-1 and TRBJ2-4, with TRBD2 identical over 7 bases. The CDR3 consists of 15 residues. Germline V lookup: CDR1 DFQATT, CDR2 SNEGSKA (reference sequence). Trimming cost V 1 base and J 5 bases; bases outside gene matches: 8. CDR3 region: CSARGHREAENIQYF. In DNA, the CDR3 is TGCAGTGCTAGAGGACATCGGGAGGCAGAAAACATTCAGTACTTC.

This clonotype occurred a few times. This chain connects TRBV7-9 to TRBJ1-6; D is possibly TRBD1 (6 bases). CDR1 and CDR2 (germline): SEHNR, FQNEAQ (reference sequence). The germline V and J ends were trimmed by 4 bases and 6 bases, with 19 bases remaining between them. The CDR3 has 17 amino acids. DNA for the CDR3: TGTGCCAGCAGCTCGACGACAGGATATCTTCGTAATTCACCCCTCCACTTT. This sequence encodes CASSSTTGYLRNSPLHF. Full variable domain (outside the CDR3, taken from reference TRBV7-9 and TRBJ1-6): DTGVSQNPRHKITKRGQNVTFRCDPISEHNRLYWYRQTLGQGPEFLTYFQNEAQLEKSRLLSDRFSAERPKGSFSTLEIQRTEQGDSAMYLCASSSTTGYLRNSPLHFGNGTRLTVT.

This chain uses TRBV20-1 with TRBJ2-7; no clear D. Germline V lookup: CDR1 DFQATT, CDR2 SNEGSKA (reference sequence). The V and J ends lost 0 bases and 6 bases respectively, with 9 bases between them. The CDR3 has 12 amino acids. The CDR3 DNA reads TGCAGTGCTAGAGATCCCTTTGGCGAGCAGTACTTC. Translated, it gives CSARDPFGEQYF.

The chain employs TRBV29-1 and TRBJ1-1; 7 positions agree with TRBD1. The V and J ends lost 3 bases and 0 bases, in that order; junction bases with no gene match: 1. The CDR3 spans 13 residues. The V gene's germline CDR1 is SQVTM and CDR2 ANQGSEA. The CDR3 bases are TGCAGCGTTGAGGGACAGATGAACACTGAAGCTTTCTTT. It encodes CSVEGQMNTEAFF.

This clonotype turned up a few times. The chain combines TRBV4-1 with TRBJ2-7, with 7 bases matching TRBD2. With 2 bases clipped from V and 2 bases from J, the junction kept 12 bases outside the gene matches. CDR3 length: 17 amino acids. Germline CDR1 MGHRA, CDR2 YSYEKL. The CDR3 protein is CASSQFPSGVGTYEQYF. CDR3 sequence (DNA): TGCGCCAGCAGCCAATTTCCAAGCGGGGTGGGAACCTACGAGCAGTACTTC.

In nucleotides, the CDR3 is TGTGCCAGCAGCCAAACTAGGATGAACACTGAAGCTTTCTTT. Amino acids: CASSQTRMNTEAFF. V is TRBV3-1 and J is TRBJ1-1; D not certain. CDR1 is LGHDT, CDR2 YNNKEL, per germline (reference sequence). The CDR3 contains 14 residues. Trimming left V 2 bases short and J 0 bases short, with 7 bases between.

Many counts were recorded for this clonotype. The chain combines TRBV11-2 with TRBJ2-3; D is unresolved. The CDR3 extends over 16 amino acids. Germline lookup yields CDR1 SGHAT and CDR2 FQNNGV. Trimming stripped 1 base from V and 2 bases from J, with 13 bases between. The CDR3, as DNA: TGTGCCAGCAGCTTAGGATACAGCCAGACCACAGATACGCAGTATTTT. Protein: CASSLGYSQTTDTQYF.

Only a few counts were recorded for this clonotype. The chain recombines TRBV28 with TRBJ2-1, with D tentatively TRBD1 or TRBD2 (5 bases each). CDR3 size: 12 residues. The germline V and J ends were trimmed by 2 bases and 10 bases, with 9 bases remaining between them. Germline loops: CDR1 MDHEN, CDR2 SYDVKM. Here the CDR3 DNA reads TGTGCCAGCAGTTTAAGGGGAGACGAGCAGTTCTTC. Protein sequence: CASSLRGDEQFF.

This clonotype was observed many times. The gene calls are TRBV19 and TRBJ1-2; D not certain. This CDR3 comprises 13 residues. V gave up 5 bases and J gave up 2 bases, with 9 bases separating them. Germline CDR1 reads LNHDA; CDR2 reads SQIVND (reference sequence). For the CDR3, the DNA is TGTGCCAGTAGTCGTCCGACGAACTATGGCTACACCTTC. Translated, it gives CASSRPTNYGYTF.

This clonotype has only a few counts. This chain links TRBV5-5 with TRBJ2-1; 7 nucleotides align to TRBD2. V shed 5 bases, J shed 0 bases, and the junction held 5 bases outside the gene matches. Germline-derived CDR1 and CDR2 are SGHKS and YYEKEE (reference sequence). This CDR3 comprises 15 residues. The CDR3 protein is CASSPGLGSYNEQFF. CDR3 nucleotides: TGTGCCAGCAGTCCAGGACTAGGCTCCTACAATGAGCAGTTCTTC. Supplemented by reference TRBV5-5 and TRBJ2-1, the full variable domain reads DAGVTQSPTHLIKTRGQQVTLRCSPISGHKSVSWYQQVLGQGPQFIFQYYEKEERGRGNFPDRFSARQFPNYSSELNVNALLLGDSALYLCASSPGLGSYNEQFFGPGTRLTVL.

This clonotype has only a few counts. This chain links TRBV11-1 with TRBJ2-1, with 11 nucleotides matching TRBD2. Germline assignment: CDR1 SGHAT and CDR2 FQDESV (reference sequence). The CDR3 is 16 amino acids. V lost 5 bases to trimming and J lost 8 bases; unmatched junction nucleotides: 11. CDR3 in amino acids: CASSVVSSGRMHEQFF. The CDR3 nucleotides are TGTGCCAGCAGCGTCGTATCTAGCGGGAGGATGCATGAGCAGTTCTTC. Supplemented by reference TRBV11-1 and TRBJ2-1, the full variable domain reads EAEVAQSPRYKITEKSQAVAFWCDPISGHATLYWYRQILGQGPELLVQFQDESVVDDSQLPKDRFSAERLKGVDSTLKIQPAELGDSAMYLCASSVVSSGRMHEQFFGPGTRLTVL.

This clonotype has more than one count but fewer than ten. V is TRBV6-6 and J is TRBJ1-3; no reliable D call. This CDR3 has 13 amino acids. CDR1 and CDR2 from the germline V gene are MNHNY and SVGAGI (reference sequence). The V end lost 2 bases, the J end lost 4 bases, and 6 bases lay between the germline ends. CDR3 bases: TGTGCCAGCAGTTACGCTGGGGGAAACACCATATATTTT. Translating gives CASSYAGGNTIYF.

The J gene is TRBJ1-2, the V gene TRBV5-6; TRBD1 matches 10 bases. The junction had 3 bases not matched to a gene; V was cut back by 2 bases and J by 2 bases. Per germline, CDR1 SGHDT and CDR2 YYEEEE. There are 15 residues in the CDR3. CDR3 protein: CASSFTGQGNYGYTF. The CDR3 DNA is TGTGCCAGCAGCTTCACGGGACAGGGGAACTATGGCTACACCTTC.

This clonotype has at least ten counts. The rearrangement joins TRBV20-1 to TRBJ2-2; D may be TRBD2 (5 bases). The CDR3 consists of 15 residues. Germline CDR1 and CDR2: DFQATT and SNEGSKA (reference sequence). Trimming took off 2 bases at V and 1 base at J, with 11 bases between the two ends. This chain's CDR3 is CSARKAGLNTGELFF. The CDR3 DNA sequence: TGCAGTGCTAGAAAGGCAGGACTGAACACCGGGGAGCTGTTTTTT.

In its sample, this clonotype was seen many times. The CDR3 nucleotides are TGCGCCAGCAGCTTTAGCGGATCCACAGATACGCAGTATTTT. Translation gives CASSFSGSTDTQYF. J is TRBJ2-3 and V is TRBV5-1; a possible D gene is TRBD2 (6 bases). Germline V gives CDR1 SGHRS, CDR2 YFSETQ. V was shortened by 2 bases and J by 2 bases, with 9 bases between the two germline ends. The CDR3 runs to 14 residues.

This clonotype was recorded a few times. The rearrangement uses TRBV10-3 and TRBJ2-1; D is uncertain. The V and J ends lost 3 bases and 0 bases respectively, with 15 bases between them. Germline CDR1 ENHRY, CDR2 SYGVKD. The CDR3 runs to 17 residues. CDR3 amino acids: CAISDPTTTSSYNEQFF. The CDR3 nucleotides are TGTGCCATCAGTGACCCGACCACTACGAGCTCCTACAATGAGCAGTTCTTC.

This clonotype was detected a few times. The chain recombines TRBV12-3 or TRBV12-4 with TRBJ2-1; D not certain. The CDR3 has 13 amino acids. Trimming left V 5 bases short and J 9 bases short, with 14 bases between. CDR3 protein: CASSPRVMGEQFF. DNA for the CDR3: TGTGCCAGCAGTCCCCGCGTGATGGGTGAGCAGTTCTTC.

The genes are TRBV18 and TRBJ2-1, with TRBD2 matching over 12 bases. The CDR3 is made up of 15 amino acids. Losses at the gene ends were 6 bases for V and 9 bases for J; bases not matched to a gene: 9. CDR1 is KGHSH and CDR2 is LQKENI in the germline V gene. Written as DNA, the CDR3 is TGTGCCAGCTCTCAGACTAGCGGGAGTGAAGGTGAGCAGTTCTTC. Protein sequence: CASSQTSGSEGEQFF.

The rearrangement links TRBV11-1 to TRBJ1-1; tentatively, D is TRBD1 (6 bases). CDR3 size: 15 residues. From germline, CDR1 is SGHAT and CDR2 FQDESV (reference sequence). Trimming shortened V by 2 bases and J by 1 base, and 11 bases separated the two germline ends. CDR3 loop: CASSLLDRTNTEAFF. As DNA, the CDR3 is TGTGCCAGCAGCTTATTGGACAGAACGAACACTGAAGCTTTCTTT.

This clonotype was detected only once. V and J are TRBV27 and TRBJ1-2, with 10 bases fitting TRBD1. The V gene end was trimmed by 4 bases and the J gene end by 6 bases; junction bases not matched to a gene: 8. This CDR3 spans 15 amino acids. Looked up from germline, CDR1 is MNHEY and CDR2 is SMNVEV (reference sequence). This CDR3 is CASSSGTGESNGYTF. The CDR3 DNA sequence: TGTGCCAGCAGTTCTGGGACAGGGGAGAGTAATGGCTACACCTTC.

This clonotype was picked up a small number of times. The V call is TRBV7-9, the J call TRBJ2-3; unclear D gene. CDR1 and CDR2 (germline): SEHNR, FQNEAQ (reference sequence). The CDR3 extends over 16 amino acids. The V end was cut by 6 bases, the J end by 2 bases, with 18 bases between. The CDR3 loop reads CASRHNRLDPTDTQYF. CDR3 coding DNA: TGTGCCAGCAGGCACAACCGGCTGGACCCCACAGATACGCAGTATTTT.

This chain links TRBV12-3 or TRBV12-4 with TRBJ2-7, with D possibly being TRBD2 (6 bases). V was trimmed by 7 bases and J by 4 bases, leaving 20 bases between them. The CDR3 has 15 residues. This CDR3 reads CASTATGTAGYEQYF. The CDR3 DNA reads as TGTGCCAGCACTGCTACCGGGACCGCGGGGTACGAGCAGTACTTC.

The rearrangement links TRBV5-1 to TRBJ2-3, with D tentatively TRBD1 (5 bases). The CDR3 is 13 residues long. Looked up from germline, CDR1 is SGHRS and CDR2 is YFSETQ. V lost 7 bases and J 5 bases, leaving 14 bases between the germline ends. The CDR3 sequence is CASSGGRGDTQYF. The CDR3 DNA reads TGCGCCAGCTCGGGTGGAAGGGGAGATACGCAGTATTTT.